The rows below give T cell receptor beta chains drawn from one sample of a study of cytomegalovirus exposure and HLA in healthy donors. Sequencing was performed with immunoSEQ multiplex PCR; in TCRdb, only in-frame clones are kept and a portion is missing. This sample's clone table lists 100,000 to 150,000 clones. Sequencing used PBMCs. The receptor set was obtained from a man aged 30-40 years in good health and CMV-seronegative. CDR3s include the opening cysteine and the closing phenylalanine or tryptophan. D genes are given only for firm matches.

cdr3_nt	cdr3_aa	v_call	d_call	j_call
TGTGCCAGCATCCTCGAAGGGACAGGCTACAATGAGCAGTTCTTC	CASILEGTGYNEQFF	TRBV7-9	TRBD1	TRBJ2-1
TGTGCTAGTGGTTTGGCAGGGGTCCATGAAGCTTTCTTT	CASGLAGVHEAFF	TRBV12-5	.	TRBJ1-1
TGTGCCAGTAGTCTAGACAGGGAAAGGACAGATACGCAGTATTTT	CASSLDRERTDTQYF	TRBV19	TRBD1	TRBJ2-3
TGTGCCAGCAGGGACTTGCCTGGGACCGAGCAGTACTTC	CASRDLPGTEQYF	TRBV19	.	TRBJ2-7
TGTGCCAGCAGCCCAAGACAGGCTAACTATGGCTACACCTTC	CASSPRQANYGYTF	TRBV5-6	.	TRBJ1-2
TGTGCCATCAGTGAGATGGGGGGCTACAATGAGCAGTTCTTC	CAISEMGGYNEQFF	TRBV10-3	.	TRBJ2-1
TGTGCCAGCAGCGTTGGAACAGGGAAGGATGAAAAACTGTTTTTT	CASSVGTGKDEKLFF	TRBV9	.	TRBJ1-4
TGTGCCAGCAGGCCGAGACCTGACAGTCCCCACGAGCAGTACTTC	CASRPRPDSPHEQYF	TRBV11-2	.	TRBJ2-7
TGTGCCAGCAGCCATTGGCAGGGGACAGGTCAGCCCCAGCATTTT	CASSHWQGTGQPQHF	TRBV5-6	TRBD1	TRBJ1-5
TGTGCCAGCAGCTTAGAAGGGGGCAGGGCCTACGAGCAGTACTTC	CASSLEGGRAYEQYF	TRBV7-9	TRBD1	TRBJ2-7
TGCAGCGTTGAGACCGGGAACCCCACAAGGGAGACCCAGTACTTC	CSVETGNPTRETQYF	TRBV29-1	.	TRBJ2-5
TGTGCCAGCAGCCCCACAGGGGAGGCTTACGAGCAGTACTTC	CASSPTGEAYEQYF	TRBV7-2	.	TRBJ2-7
TGTGCCAGTAGTATGGGCGGGATGGCGTACGAGCAGTACTTC	CASSMGGMAYEQYF	TRBV19	.	TRBJ2-7
TGTGCCAGTAGTATAGGGACAACCGAAGGGACTGAAGCTTTCTTT	CASSIGTTEGTEAFF	TRBV19	.	TRBJ1-1
TGTGCCAGCAGTTTAGGCAGCCCCAGGGATACGCAGTATTTT	CASSLGSPRDTQYF	TRBV28	.	TRBJ2-3
TGTGCCAGCAGTGTGGGGGGTGAAGAGACCCAGTACTTC	CASSVGGEETQYF	TRBV2	.	TRBJ2-5
TGTGCCAGCTCAACGGACAGAGAGGATGGCTACACCTTC	CASSTDREDGYTF	TRBV18	.	TRBJ1-2
TGTGCCAGCAGCCCTCACCAGGGGGCTAAGTATGGCTACACCTTC	CASSPHQGAKYGYTF	TRBV14	TRBD1	TRBJ1-2